Presented here are 29 T cell receptor beta chains from one specimen sequenced in a study of T cell responses to AZD1222 COVID-19 vaccine. Method: immunoSEQ multiplex PCR; TCRdb's copy keeps in-frame clones and lacks some. Here the sample spans about 100,000 clones, more than 85% being singletons. This sample comprised peripheral blood, obtained on day 0 of AZD1222 vaccination. All receptors come from an adult in good health.

The rearrangement uses TRBV11-3 and TRBJ2-7; 12 bases match TRBD1. This CDR3 is built from 20 residues. V trimming: 5 bases; J trimming: 0 bases; junction bases outside the gene matches: 17. Germline values: CDR1 SGHNT, CDR2 YENEEA. The chain's CDR3 is CASSVPGQGALAAGSYEQYF. The CDR3 DNA follows: TGTGCCAGCAGCGTCCCGGGACAGGGGGCACTAGCGGCCGGCTCCTACGAGCAGTACTTC. Full variable domain (outside the CDR3, taken from reference TRBV11-3 and TRBJ2-7): EAGVVQSPRYKIIEKKQPVAFWCNPISGHNTLYWYLQNLGQGPELLIRYENEEAVDDSQLPKDRFSAERLKGVDSTLKIQPAELGDSAVYLCASSVPGQGALAAGSYEQYFGPGTRLTVT.

This chain links TRBV19 with TRBJ1-2, with 7 bases matching TRBD1. Germline CDR1 LNHDA, CDR2 SQIVND (reference sequence). The trim removed 4 bases at V and 8 bases at J, leaving 10 bases unmatched. The CDR3 has 14 residues. DNA of the CDR3: TGTGCCAGTAGTAGACAGGGTACGTGGTACGGCTACACCTTC. It yields the protein CASSRQGTWYGYTF. Filled out from reference TRBV19 and TRBJ1-2, the complete variable domain reads DGGITQSPKYLFRKEGQNVTLSCEQNLNHDAMYWYRQDPGQGLRLIYYSQIVNDFQKGDIAEGYSVSREKKESFPLTVTSAQKNPTAFYLCASSRQGTWYGYTFGSGTRLTVV.

This clone came up once. V is TRBV14 and J is TRBJ1-2; D is ambiguous. V was cut by 1 base and J by 2 bases, with 2 bases left in between. Looked up from germline, CDR1 is SGHDN and CDR2 is FVKESK. The CDR3 contains 12 residues. The CDR3 here is CASSQGNYGYTF. The DNA of the CDR3 is TGTGCCAGCAGCCAAGGAAACTATGGCTACACCTTC.

This chain joins TRBV7-2 and TRBJ1-2; D possibly corresponds to TRBD1 (6 bases). The CDR3 is 13 amino acids. The germline V and J ends were trimmed by 3 bases and 6 bases, with 11 bases remaining between them. Per the germline V gene, CDR1 is SGHTA and CDR2 is FQGNSA. The chain's CDR3 is CASSFQGLDGYTF. The CDR3, as DNA: TGTGCCAGCAGCTTCCAGGGGTTGGATGGCTACACCTTC.

V is TRBV27 and J is TRBJ2-3, with 9 bases matching TRBD2. CDR1 and CDR2 from the germline V gene are MNHEY and SMNVEV (reference sequence). The CDR3 extends over 14 amino acids. V trimming: 5 bases; J trimming: 5 bases; junction bases outside the gene matches: 5. Here the CDR3 DNA reads TGTGCCAGCAGTCGCCTAGCGGGAAGAGATACGCAGTATTTT. Translating gives CASSRLAGRDTQYF.

The chain recombines TRBV7-8 with TRBJ1-4; perhaps TRBD1 as D (5 bases). Per the germline V gene, CDR1 is SGHVS and CDR2 is FQNEAQ. CDR3 length: 15 residues. V was cut by 0 bases and J by 7 bases, with 12 bases left in between. Written as DNA, the CDR3 is TGTGCCAGCAGCTTAGCGCGGTCAGGGACTGAAAAACTGTTTTTT. This sequence encodes CASSLARSGTEKLFF.

This chain uses TRBV4-3 with TRBJ2-1; 7 nucleotides agree with TRBD2. V gave up 2 bases and J gave up 0 bases; unmatched junction bases: 7. Germline V gene lookup returns CDR1 LGHNA and CDR2 YSLEER. The CDR3 is 17 residues long. This CDR3 reads CASSQTRRGSSYNEQFF. Here the CDR3 DNA reads TGCGCCAGCAGCCAAACACGTCGCGGGAGCTCCTACAATGAGCAGTTCTTC.

The rearrangement joins TRBV6-2 or TRBV6-3 to TRBJ2-7, with D hard to call. CDR1 MNHEY and CDR2 SVGEGT come from the germline V gene. V was shortened by 4 bases and J by 1 base, with 11 bases between the two germline ends. The CDR3 has 14 residues. CDR3 in DNA: TGTGCCAGCAGTTTCGGAGCGCAGTCCTACGAGCAGTACTTC. Translation gives CASSFGAQSYEQYF.

J is TRBJ2-3 and V is TRBV7-8, with 11 bases identical to TRBD2. Germline V lookup: CDR1 SGHVS, CDR2 FQNEAQ. After removal of 5 bases from V and 2 bases from J, the junction contained 6 bases not matched to a gene. This CDR3 spans 16 amino acids. This CDR3 reads CASSAPGLAVTDTQYF. The DNA of the CDR3 is TGTGCCAGCAGCGCGCCGGGACTAGCGGTCACAGATACGCAGTATTTT.

The chain links TRBV7-6 to TRBJ2-1; TRBD2 matches 7 bases. After removal of 5 bases from V and 2 bases from J, the junction contained 6 bases not matched to a gene. The CDR3 runs to 15 residues. In germline, CDR1 is SGHVS, CDR2 FNYEAQ. CDR3 bases: TGTGCCAGCAGCCTCGGGACTACTGCCTACAATGAGCAGTTCTTC. Translated, it gives CASSLGTTAYNEQFF.

The genes are TRBV5-1 and TRBJ1-4; a weak D match, TRBD1 (5 bases). V dropped 5 bases and J dropped 7 bases, with 15 bases sitting between them. The CDR3 has 14 amino acids. Germline V CDR1 and CDR2: SGHRS, YFSETQ. The CDR3 reads CASRAGTDAEKLFF. The CDR3, as DNA: TGCGCCAGCAGGGCTGGGACGGACGCTGAAAAACTGTTTTTT.

The J gene is TRBJ1-4, the V gene TRBV7-8; no reliable D call. V was trimmed by 5 bases and J by 10 bases, leaving 14 bases between them. This CDR3 is built from 13 residues. The germline V gene encodes CDR1 SGHVS and CDR2 FQNEAQ. In nucleotides, the CDR3 is TGTGCCAGCAGCCCGCGGTTGGACGCAAAACTGTTTTTT. Its protein product is CASSPRLDAKLFF.

This chain's CDR3 is CASQGGGSGNTIYF. DNA of the CDR3: TGTGCCAGCCAGGGGGGTGGTAGTGGAAACACCATATATTTT. The V call is TRBV2, the J call TRBJ1-3; 7 nucleotides align to TRBD1. With 8 bases clipped from V and 3 bases from J, the junction kept 7 bases outside the gene matches. This CDR3 has 14 residues. CDR1 and CDR2 (germline): SNHLY, FYNNEI.

The genes are TRBV3-1 (or the pseudogene TRBV3-2) and TRBJ2-7; 10 bases map to TRBD2. Germline V CDR1 and CDR2: LGHDT, YNNKEL (reference sequence). This CDR3 has 21 amino acids. J was trimmed by 3 bases and V by 0 bases; bases with no gene match: 20. The CDR3 DNA reads TGTGCCAGCAGCCAAGACCCAGCGGGCCCTAAAGGACTAGCGGAACTCTACGAGCAGTACTTC. Protein product: CASSQDPAGPKGLAELYEQYF.

The chain employs TRBV30 and TRBJ1-2; D is ambiguous. The CDR3 has 11 amino acids. Germline loops: CDR1 GTSNPN, CDR2 SVGIG (reference sequence). The V end lost 0 bases, the J end lost 8 bases, and 7 bases lay between the germline ends. Here the CDR3 DNA reads TGTGCCTGGAGTGTGTTGGGGGGCTACACCTTC. This gives the protein CAWSVLGGYTF.

This chain joins TRBV5-1 and TRBJ2-2, with 10 bases matching TRBD2. V dropped 4 bases and J dropped 2; count of bases not matched to a gene: 5. CDR1 and CDR2 from the germline V gene are SGHRS and YFSETQ. The CDR3 spans 16 residues. The CDR3 sequence is CASSRLAGENTGELFF. Written as DNA, the CDR3 is TGCGCCAGCAGCCGGCTAGCGGGGGAAAACACCGGGGAGCTGTTTTTT.

The V call is TRBV29-1, the J call TRBJ2-7; D is perhaps TRBD1 (6 bases). Deletions cut 5 bases from V and 3 bases from J, with 11 bases between. The CDR3 spans 12 residues. Germline CDR1 and CDR2: SQVTM and ANQGSEA. In DNA form, the CDR3 reads TGCAGCGTTAGGGAGACAGGCTACGAGCAGTACTTC. Amino acid sequence: CSVRETGYEQYF.

CDR3 DNA: TGTGCCAGCAGCCTCAGAGCATCCACAGATACGCAGTATTTT. Protein product: CASSLRASTDTQYF. V usage is TRBV5-5 and J usage is TRBJ2-3; no clear D gene. The CDR3 is 14 residues long. Trimming shortened V by 4 bases and J by 2 bases, and 11 bases separated the two germline ends. Germline values: CDR1 SGHKS, CDR2 YYEKEE (reference sequence).

About this clone: Other DNA sequences in this specimen translate into the identical CDR3. The chain is built from TRBV6-1 and TRBJ2-7; TRBD2 aligns across 10 bases. Germline assignment: CDR1 MNHNS and CDR2 SASEGT. With V trimmed by 1 base and J by 0 bases, 0 bases remained unmatched. CDR3 length equals 15 residues. CDR3 in DNA: TGTGCCAGCAGTGAAGGGACTAGCGGCTCCTACGAGCAGTACTTC. Translating gives CASSEGTSGSYEQYF.

This chain joins TRBV11-3 and TRBJ2-5; tentative D call: TRBD2 (5 bases). Germline V gene data show CDR1 as SGHNT and CDR2 as YENEEA. The CDR3 sequence is 12 residues long. V was trimmed by 5 bases and J by 5 bases, leaving 9 bases between them. Written as DNA, the CDR3 is TGTGCCAGCAGCCCCCCGGGGGAGACCCAGTACTTC. This translates into CASSPPGETQYF.

This chain links TRBV6-5 with TRBJ2-1; 9 bases are a match to TRBD2. The CDR3 is made up of 14 amino acids. CDR1 and CDR2 from the germline V gene are MNHEY and SVGAGI. The ends lost 2 bases at V and 10 bases at J; junction bases unmatched: 6. In DNA form, the CDR3 reads TGTGCCAGCAGTTACCTCCTGACTAGCGGAGAGCAGTTCTTC. Protein sequence: CASSYLLTSGEQFF.

There are a few counts of this clone. CDR3 nucleotide sequence: TGTGCCAGCAGTACAGGGGACTACGAGCAGTACTTC. Protein product: CASSTGDYEQYF. The V call is TRBV6-5, the J call TRBJ2-7; 7 bases match TRBD1. The V and J ends lost 5 bases and 3 bases, in that order; junction bases with no gene match: 1. This CDR3 spans 12 amino acids. The V gene's germline CDR1 is MNHEY and CDR2 SVGAGI.

The chain joins TRBV2 to TRBJ1-5; 8 nucleotides match TRBD1. V lost 6 bases, J lost 1 base, and 5 bases stayed unmatched. The germline V gene has CDR1 SNHLY and CDR2 FYNNEI. The CDR3 runs to 15 residues. This chain's CDR3 is CASRDRVVSNQPQHF. CDR3 DNA: TGTGCCAGCAGGGACAGGGTTGTCAGCAATCAGCCCCAGCATTTT.

The chain couples TRBV9 to TRBJ2-3; unclear D gene. The CDR3 covers 14 residues. V lost 4 bases and J 7 bases, leaving 16 bases between the germline ends. The germline V gene encodes CDR1 SGDLS and CDR2 YYNGEE. The CDR3 coding sequence is TGTGCCAGCAGCTCTCTTAAGACGGGTAATACGCAGTATTTT. Protein: CASSSLKTGNTQYF.

This chain joins TRBV15 and TRBJ2-1; the match to TRBD1 covers 11 bases. Germline assignment: CDR1 LNHNV and CDR2 YYDKDF (reference sequence). V lost 2 bases and J lost 5; bases outside the gene matches: 5. CDR3 size: 16 residues. CDR3 in DNA: TGTGCCACCAGCAGACAAGCGGGACAGGGGGACAATGAGCAGTTCTTC. Residues: CATSRQAGQGDNEQFF.

V is TRBV2 and J is TRBJ2-5, with 13 bases that match TRBD2. CDR3 size: 15 residues. Germline V gene data show CDR1 as SNHLY and CDR2 as FYNNEI. Germline trimming cut 6 bases from V and 5 bases from J; bases unmatched to any gene: 6. The CDR3 DNA follows: TGTGCCAGCAGCTCTACTAGCGGGAGGGGGGAGACCCAGTACTTC. It translates to CASSSTSGRGETQYF.

The rearrangement joins TRBV2 to TRBJ2-7, with D possibly matching TRBD2 (5 bases). V lost 9 bases to trimming and J lost 3 bases, with 18 bases between them. The CDR3 contains 14 residues. The germline V gene encodes CDR1 SNHLY and CDR2 FYNNEI. The CDR3 bases are TGTGCCAGTGAAAGAACCGGGGAGAACTACGAGCAGTACTTC. Protein: CASERTGENYEQYF.

This chain connects TRBV27 to TRBJ1-1, with D possibly being TRBD1 (5 bases). Germline V lookup: CDR1 MNHEY, CDR2 SMNVEV (reference sequence). The CDR3 loop spans 14 amino acids. V was pared by 2 bases and J by 5 bases, with 12 bases between. The DNA for the CDR3 is TGTGCCAGCAGTTTACGCAGGGAGGGAACTGAAGCTTTCTTT. This gives the protein CASSLRREGTEAFF.

The chain joins TRBV5-5 to TRBJ2-5; 8 bases fit TRBD2. This CDR3 is 14 amino acids long. From germline, CDR1 is SGHKS and CDR2 YYEKEE (reference sequence). Trimming at V came to 4 bases and at J to 5 bases, leaving 7 bases not matched to a gene. The CDR3 is CASSTGGGTETQYF. The CDR3 DNA sequence: TGTGCCAGCAGCACGGGAGGGGGGACGGAGACCCAGTACTTC. Full variable domain (remainder filled in from reference TRBV5-5 and TRBJ2-5): DAGVTQSPTHLIKTRGQQVTLRCSPISGHKSVSWYQQVLGQGPQFIFQYYEKEERGRGNFPDRFSARQFPNYSSELNVNALLLGDSALYLCASSTGGGTETQYFGPGTRLLVL.